This T cell receptor (beta chain) was captured by sequencing in a study of cytomegalovirus exposure and HLA in healthy donors. General study points: Among TCR beta chains, those listed as cytomegalovirus-associated numbered fewer than 200. Segments of the TCR beta V type were, in most cases, productive about 87% or about 30% of the time in an earlier analysis. Later, TCR association rates were found to vary by HLA locus, highest for DRB1 and lowest for HLA-C.

In this sample, this clone turned up a few times. Antigen unknown. In the PCR, 60 Vbeta and 13 Jbeta primers were used. Assay used: immunoSEQ multiplex PCR; TCRdb lists only in-frame clones, some missing. This sample has about 120,000 clones, with around a tenth found just once. Germline values: CDR1 SGHTA, CDR2 FQGNSA. The J segment lost 4 bases and the V segment lost 1 base, leaving 6 bases of the junction unmatched. The CDR3 sequence is 16 residues long. The V gene is TRBV7-2, the J gene TRBJ2-5, with TRBD2 matching over 10 bases. Sequences were obtained from PBMCs. The receptor was isolated from a man aged 30 to 39 in good health and CMV-seronegative. The CDR3 loop is CASSLDRLAGVETQYF. The CDR3 region has the DNA TGTGCCAGCAGCTTAGATCGGCTAGCGGGAGTAGAGACCCAGTACTTC.